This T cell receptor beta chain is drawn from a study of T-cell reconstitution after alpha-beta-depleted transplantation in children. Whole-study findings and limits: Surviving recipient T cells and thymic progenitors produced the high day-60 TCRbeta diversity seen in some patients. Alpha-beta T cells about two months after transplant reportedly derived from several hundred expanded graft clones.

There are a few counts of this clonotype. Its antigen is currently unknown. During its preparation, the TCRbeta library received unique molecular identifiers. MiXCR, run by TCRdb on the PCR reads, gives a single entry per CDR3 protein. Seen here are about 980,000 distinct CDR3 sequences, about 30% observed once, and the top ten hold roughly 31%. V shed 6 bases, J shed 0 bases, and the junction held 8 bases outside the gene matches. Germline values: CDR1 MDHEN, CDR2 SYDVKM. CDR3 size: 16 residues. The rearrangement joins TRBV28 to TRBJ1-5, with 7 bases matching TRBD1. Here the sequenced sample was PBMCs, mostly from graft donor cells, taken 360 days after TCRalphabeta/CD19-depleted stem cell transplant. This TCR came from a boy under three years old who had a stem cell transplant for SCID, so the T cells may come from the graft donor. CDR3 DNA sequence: TGTGCCAGCAGCCCTGGGACAGATTATAGCAATCAGCCCCAGCATTTT. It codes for CASSPGTDYSNQPQHF.